This TCR beta chain was observed in a study of blood T cells in healthy people across ages. A second about 7 to 12 cycle PCR used barcoded and J-beta primers. Using its own MiXCR run on the 5' RACE reads, TCRdb lists one record per CDR3 protein. The sample contains approximately 360,000 distinct CDR3 sequences, roughly half of which appear only once. The V and J ends lost 4 bases and 0 bases respectively, with 14 bases between them. This CDR3 region has 16 residues. Germline CDR1 SGHRS, CDR2 YFSETQ. There were healthy Caucasian individuals from Russia, aged about 6 to 100, serving as donors. This clonotype was recorded a few times.

V is TRBV5-1 and J is TRBJ2-1; D ambiguous. Sample: blood. This TCR derives from a man in his 60s in good health. The CDR3 reads CASSLTVASSYNEQFF. The CDR3 DNA reads as TGCGCCAGCAGCCTGACGGTGGCAAGCTCCTACAATGAGCAGTTCTTC. Full variable domain (rest looked up from reference TRBV5-1 and TRBJ2-1): KAGVTQTPRYLIKTRGQQVTLSCSPISGHRSVSWYQQTPGQGLQFLFEYFSETQRNKGNFPGRFSGRQFSNSRSEMNVSTLELGDSALYLCASSLTVASSYNEQFFGPGTRLTVL.